Presented here are 24 T cell receptor beta chains from one specimen sequenced in a study of blood T cell repertoires in COVID-19. The protocol was immunoSEQ multiplex PCR, while the TCRdb copy is restricted to in-frame clones and leaves out a portion. The repertoire holds about 69,000 clones, with 79% as singletons. Sequenced: peripheral blood. Every receptor here comes from a man between 60 and 75 years old with acute or convalescent COVID-19.

This clone was counted a few times. The chain links TRBV3-1 (or the pseudogene TRBV3-2) to TRBJ2-2; TRBD2 aligns across 9 bases. Per the germline V gene, CDR1 is LGHDT and CDR2 is YNNKEL (reference sequence). V was clipped by 6 bases and J by 5 bases; unmatched bases: 16. The CDR3 is 18 amino acids. The CDR3 DNA reads as TGTGCCAGCAGTCATTGGAGAGAGGGCGGGGGGGAGACCGGGGAGCTGTTTTTT. This sequence encodes CASSHWREGGGETGELFF.

The chain carries TRBV29-1 and TRBJ1-1; D call uncertain. CDR3 length: 14 amino acids. Looked up from germline, CDR1 is SQVTM and CDR2 is ANQGSEA. The germline V and J ends were trimmed by 7 bases and 0 bases, with 15 bases remaining between them. Here the CDR3 DNA reads TGCAGCGCCCTGACAAGGTCACTGAACACTGAAGCTTTCTTT. Amino acid sequence: CSALTRSLNTEAFF.

The rearrangement links TRBV19 to TRBJ1-2; 9 nucleotides match TRBD1. Germline loops: CDR1 LNHDA, CDR2 SQIVND (reference sequence). This CDR3 is 14 amino acids long. V was pared by 5 bases and J by 6 bases, with 7 bases of the junction left unmatched. The CDR3 DNA reads TGTGCCAGTAGTTTCGGACAGGGGTCTAATGGCTACACCTTC. As protein: CASSFGQGSNGYTF.

The rearrangement joins TRBV5-1 to TRBJ2-7; D unresolved. V was clipped by 4 bases and J by 2 bases, with 13 bases between them. Germline CDR1 SGHRS, CDR2 YFSETQ. This CDR3 is 14 amino acids long. This chain's CDR3 is CASSPIVAAYEQYF. The DNA for the CDR3 is TGCGCCAGCAGCCCGATCGTAGCAGCCTACGAGCAGTACTTC. Full variable domain (outside the CDR3, taken from reference TRBV5-1 and TRBJ2-7): KAGVTQTPRYLIKTRGQQVTLSCSPISGHRSVSWYQQTPGQGLQFLFEYFSETQRNKGNFPGRFSGRQFSNSRSEMNVSTLELGDSALYLCASSPIVAAYEQYFGPGTRLTVT.

V is TRBV6-2 or TRBV6-3 and J is TRBJ1-2; 10 bases match TRBD1. Germline trimming cut 5 bases from V and 2 bases from J; bases unmatched to any gene: 5. The CDR3 runs to 15 residues. The V gene's germline CDR1 is MNHEY and CDR2 SVGEGT. Here the CDR3 DNA reads TGTGCCAGCAGTACTATGGGACAGGGGAACTATGGCTACACCTTC. Amino acid sequence: CASSTMGQGNYGYTF.

The chain combines TRBV7-9 with TRBJ1-5; 7 nucleotides match TRBD1. The CDR3 is 14 residues long. V gave up 5 bases and J gave up 2 bases; unmatched junction bases: 3. From germline, CDR1 is SEHNR and CDR2 FQNEAQ (reference sequence). The CDR3 DNA reads TGTGCCAGCAGCACGCAGGGGGGCAATCAGCCCCAGCATTTT. It translates to CASSTQGGNQPQHF.

This clone was observed a single time. The J gene is TRBJ1-1, the V gene TRBV19, with D perhaps TRBD1 (6 bases). There are 13 residues in the CDR3. In germline, CDR1 is LNHDA, CDR2 SQIVND (reference sequence). The germline V and J ends were trimmed by 7 bases and 3 bases, with 12 bases remaining between them. CDR3 nucleotides: TGTGCCAGTATAAGGGGGTTTGACACTGAAGCTTTCTTT. Its translation is CASIRGFDTEAFF. Using reference TRBV19 and TRBJ1-1 for the parts outside the CDR3, the full variable domain is DGGITQSPKYLFRKEGQNVTLSCEQNLNHDAMYWYRQDPGQGLRLIYYSQIVNDFQKGDIAEGYSVSREKKESFPLTVTSAQKNPTAFYLCASIRGFDTEAFFGQGTRLTVV.

On this clone: The junction and the germline gene differ at one end; a read error may be behind it. The V gene is TRBV7-7, the J gene TRBJ2-7; 9 bases fit TRBD1. Germline assignment: CDR1 SSHAT and CDR2 FNYEAQ (reference sequence). The length of the CDR3 is 15 residues. The CDR3 sequence is CASSIGQGTTYEQYF. The CDR3 DNA is TGTGCTAGCAGCATTGGACAGGGGACTACCTACGAGCAGTACTTC.

The CDR3 protein is CASSELDVVSYNEQFF. The CDR3 bases are TGCGCCAGCAGCGAACTAGATGTCGTTTCCTACAATGAGCAGTTCTTC. This chain uses TRBV4-1 with TRBJ2-1; the D gene is possibly TRBD2 (5 bases). The CDR3 runs to 16 residues. V shed 5 bases and J shed 1 base, with 15 bases lying between them. Germline assignment: CDR1 MGHRA and CDR2 YSYEKL.

This rearrangement joins TRBV29-1 to TRBJ1-1; TRBD1 matches 11 bases. Losses at the gene ends were 5 bases for V and 11 bases for J; bases not matched to a gene: 7. Germline-derived CDR1 and CDR2 are SQVTM and ANQGSEA. There are 12 residues in the CDR3. The CDR3 here is CSVSPGQGDAFF. The CDR3 nucleotides are TGCAGCGTTAGCCCGGGACAGGGGGACGCTTTCTTT.

This chain connects TRBV5-1 to TRBJ1-6, with 7 bases fitting TRBD1. V shed 4 bases and J 5 bases; nucleotides not matched to a gene: 12. This CDR3 region has 17 residues. CDR1 is SGHRS and CDR2 is YFSETQ in the germline V gene. CDR3 in DNA: TGCGCCAGCAGCGGAGGTACAGGGGTTGGAGATAATTCACCCCTCCACTTT. It encodes CASSGGTGVGDNSPLHF.

CDR3 amino acids: CASESLRQISNTIYF. CDR3 in DNA: TGTGCCAGCGAGTCATTAAGACAGATTTCAAACACCATATATTTT. The chain is built from TRBV28 and TRBJ1-3, with D possibly matching TRBD1 (5 bases). The germline CDR1 and CDR2 sequences are MDHEN and SYDVKM. With 8 bases removed from V and 6 bases from J, the gap between germline ends came to 20 bases. The CDR3 has 15 residues.

This clone was seen more than once but under ten times. The V gene is TRBV5-1, the J gene TRBJ1-1; a possible D gene is TRBD1 (6 bases). This CDR3 is built from 14 residues. V dropped 0 bases and J dropped 5 bases, with 11 bases sitting between them. Germline-derived CDR1 and CDR2 are SGHRS and YFSETQ. For the CDR3, the DNA is TGCGCCAGCAGCTTGGAAAATCAGGGGACTGAAGCTTTCTTT. The encoded protein is CASSLENQGTEAFF.

The chain's CDR3 is CASSPGLAGADTQYF. For the CDR3, the DNA is TGTGCCAGCAGCCCTGGACTAGCGGGGGCAGATACGCAGTATTTT. The chain carries TRBV7-6 and TRBJ2-3; 13 bases line up with TRBD2. Germline loops: CDR1 SGHVS, CDR2 FNYEAQ. The V segment lost 5 bases and the J segment 4 bases; nucleotides outside the gene matches: 3. The CDR3 extends over 15 amino acids. Full variable domain (remainder filled in from reference TRBV7-6 and TRBJ2-3): GAGVSQSPRYKVTKRGQDVALRCDPISGHVSLYWYRQALGQGPEFLTYFNYEAQQDKSGLPNDRFSAERPEGSISTLTIQRTEQRDSAMYRCASSPGLAGADTQYFGPGTRLTVL.

The chain recombines TRBV14 with TRBJ1-2, with a weak D call TRBD1 (6 bases). Trimming took off 0 bases at V and 1 base at J, with 12 bases between the two ends. This CDR3 spans 16 amino acids. CDR1 and CDR2 from the germline V gene are SGHDN and FVKESK. The DNA of the CDR3 is TGTGCCAGCAGCCAAGACAGGGGAGGGCGTAACTATGGCTACACCTTC. Protein: CASSQDRGGRNYGYTF.

This chain connects TRBV20-1 to TRBJ2-3, with D possibly being TRBD2 (5 bases). Germline V gene sequence: CDR1 DFQATT, CDR2 SNEGSKA (reference sequence). This CDR3 region has 11 residues. The CDR3 DNA sequence: TGCGTTTCGAGCGGTAGGGATACGCAGTATTTT. It codes for CVSSGRDTQYF.

The J gene is TRBJ2-2, the V gene TRBV6-4; 8 bases line up with TRBD2. After removal of 6 bases from V and 4 bases from J, the junction contained 16 bases not matched to a gene. Looked up from germline, CDR1 is MRHNA and CDR2 is SNTAGT. The CDR3 has 18 residues. Here the CDR3 reads CASSGTGLGPEGTGELFF. As DNA, the CDR3 is TGTGCCAGCAGCGGTACGGGACTAGGCCCAGAGGGCACCGGGGAGCTGTTTTTT.

This clone was recorded a few times. The chain has TRBV5-4 and TRBJ1-1, with TRBD1 identical over 11 bases. Per germline, CDR1 SGHNT and CDR2 YYREEE (reference sequence). J lost 3 bases, V lost 3 bases, and 1 base had no gene match. The CDR3 totals 14 residues. CDR3 DNA sequence: TGTGCCAGCAGCTGGGGACAGGGGGACACTGAAGCTTTCTTT. As protein: CASSWGQGDTEAFF.

A few counts support this clone. V usage is TRBV2 and J usage is TRBJ2-1; no clear D gene. The CDR3 contains 11 residues. The germline CDR1 and CDR2 sequences are SNHLY and FYNNEI. V lost 6 bases and J 4 bases, leaving 4 bases between the germline ends. CDR3 in amino acids: CASSQYNEQFF. As DNA, the CDR3 is TGTGCCAGCAGCCAATACAATGAGCAGTTCTTC.

This chain uses TRBV7-6 with TRBJ1-4, with a tentative D call TRBD1 (5 bases). Germline V gene lookup returns CDR1 SGHVS and CDR2 FNYEAQ. The CDR3 has 17 amino acids. The germline V and J ends were trimmed by 2 bases and 0 bases, with 13 bases remaining between them. The DNA for the CDR3 is TGTGCCAGCAGCTTACAGGGAGGGCTGACAACTAATGAAAAACTGTTTTTT. It yields the protein CASSLQGGLTTNEKLFF.

By share, this clone counts as medium-sized (0.01 to 0.1%). The CDR3 loop reads CASSPEEGSLNTEAFF. The CDR3 DNA is TGCGCCAGCAGCCCAGAGGAGGGCAGCCTGAACACTGAAGCTTTCTTT. The chain has TRBV4-3 and TRBJ1-1; no definite D call. In germline, CDR1 is LGHNA, CDR2 YSLEER. The CDR3 is made up of 16 amino acids. V lost 4 bases and J 0 bases, leaving 15 bases between the germline ends.

This clone appeared a single time. The chain uses TRBV5-1 and TRBJ2-5; weak D call: TRBD1 (6 bases). Germline V gene sequence: CDR1 SGHRS, CDR2 YFSETQ. Trimming cost V 4 bases and J 4 bases, with 14 bases left between them. The CDR3 length is 14 residues. The CDR3, as DNA: TGCGCCAGCAGCCCCCGAGGGGGTGTAGAGACCCAGTACTTC. Its protein product is CASSPRGGVETQYF.

The genes are TRBV7-6 and TRBJ2-1; 11 bases are shared with TRBD2. The CDR3 has 15 amino acids. With V trimmed by 5 bases and J by 11 bases, 11 bases remained unmatched. Germline V gives CDR1 SGHVS, CDR2 FNYEAQ. CDR3 loop: CASSVSGGAETKQFF. DNA of the CDR3: TGTGCCAGCAGCGTTAGCGGGGGGGCCGAAACTAAGCAGTTCTTC. The full variable domain, its missing parts supplied by reference TRBV7-6 and TRBJ2-1, is GAGVSQSPRYKVTKRGQDVALRCDPISGHVSLYWYRQALGQGPEFLTYFNYEAQQDKSGLPNDRFSAERPEGSISTLTIQRTEQRDSAMYRCASSVSGGAETKQFFGPGTRLTVL.

The chain recombines TRBV4-2 with TRBJ1-2; D is perhaps TRBD1 (5 bases). Per germline, CDR1 LGHNA and CDR2 YNFKEQ. This CDR3 is 15 amino acids long. Trimming took 1 base from V and 3 from J, leaving 12 bases between them. For the CDR3, the DNA is TGTGCCAGCAGCCAAGGTCAACAGGCCGACTATGGCTACACCTTC. Its protein is CASSQGQQADYGYTF.